The next 27 T cell receptor beta chains were all read from a single sample in a study of OX40 agonist ivuxolimab in advanced cancers. Libraries were built with the immunoSEQ multiplex PCR assay. This immuneACCESS table, as held by TCRdb, lists in-frame sequences with V and J called but not all clones. Of the missing ones, under half trace to an unresolved V gene in checked studies; the others have no known cause. The sample contains approximately 13,000 clones, about 81% of them found a single time. The ten largest clones represent around 44% of the sample. The specimen was CD4+ or CD8+ T cells sorted from blood, collected in a trial of the OX40 agonist ivuxolimab. Source of these receptors: an adult with an advanced solid tumor such as melanoma, head and neck, liver or kidney cancer.

This chain joins TRBV27 and TRBJ1-1; D is unresolved. The CDR3 totals 17 residues. Germline CDR1 is MNHEY and CDR2 is SMNVEV (reference sequence). Between the trimmed V and J ends, which lost 1 base and 0 bases, there was a span of 15 bases. CDR3: CASSLFSGNRVNTEAFF. The CDR3 bases are TGTGCCAGCAGTTTATTCAGCGGCAACCGGGTGAACACTGAAGCTTTCTTT.

This clone showed up just once. J is TRBJ1-5 and V is TRBV15, with 8 bases fitting TRBD1. Germline values: CDR1 LNHNV, CDR2 YYDKDF (reference sequence). The CDR3 is 18 residues long. With V trimmed by 0 bases and J by 3 bases, 10 bases remained unmatched. CDR3 region: CATSRDEETGVVNQPQHF. CDR3 DNA sequence: TGTGCCACCAGCAGAGATGAAGAGACAGGGGTCGTCAATCAGCCCCAGCATTTT.

This clone appeared a few times. This chain joins TRBV11-2 and TRBJ1-5, with D possibly TRBD1 on 5 matching bases. CDR1 and CDR2 from the germline V gene are SGHAT and FQNNGV. With 5 bases removed from V and 2 bases from J, the gap between germline ends came to 10 bases. The CDR3 is 14 amino acids. CDR3: CASSIGAGNQPQHF. In nucleotides, the CDR3 is TGTGCCAGCAGCATCGGGGCGGGCAATCAGCCCCAGCATTTT.

This chain connects TRBV2 to TRBJ1-2, with D perhaps matching TRBD1 (5 bases). Trimming stripped 7 bases from V and 0 bases from J, with 15 bases between. The CDR3 is made up of 15 amino acids. Germline V lookup: CDR1 SNHLY, CDR2 FYNNEI. The CDR3 DNA is TGTGCCAGCACTGCCTATCCAGGGACTAACTATGGCTACACCTTC. Protein sequence: CASTAYPGTNYGYTF.

This rearrangement joins TRBV5-1 to TRBJ1-1; D not certain. Germline CDR1 and CDR2: SGHRS and YFSETQ. V shed 5 bases and J shed 8 bases, with 10 bases lying between them. The CDR3 loop spans 11 amino acids. CDR3 DNA: TGCGCCAGCAGTCTCGGGTCAGAAGCTTTCTTT. Its translation: CASSLGSEAFF.

The chain recombines TRBV15 with TRBJ1-4; perhaps TRBD1 as D (6 bases). Between the trimmed V and J ends, which lost 0 bases and 5 bases, there was a span of 10 bases. Germline CDR1 LNHNV, CDR2 YYDKDF (reference sequence). The CDR3 extends over 15 amino acids. CDR3 DNA: TGTGCCACCAGCAGAGATACAGGGTGGAATGAAAAACTGTTTTTT. It is translated as CATSRDTGWNEKLFF.

The rearrangement links TRBV29-1 to TRBJ2-3; D remains ambiguous. CDR1 is SQVTM and CDR2 is ANQGSEA in the germline V gene. V lost 3 bases, J lost 0 bases, and 10 bases lay in between. This CDR3 spans 14 amino acids. CDR3 residues: CSVEGRDSTDTQYF. Written as DNA, the CDR3 is TGCAGCGTTGAGGGCCGAGACAGCACAGATACGCAGTATTTT.

To note about this clone: A much larger clone differs by one base, so this may be a read error. The chain couples TRBV6-4 to TRBJ2-2, with D hard to call. This CDR3 is built from 13 residues. V lost 2 bases, J lost 0 bases, and 1 base lay in between. Germline V lookup: CDR1 MRHNA, CDR2 SNTAGT. CDR3 nucleotide sequence: TGTGCCAGCAGTGACACGAACACCGGGGAGCTGTTTTTT. The encoded protein is CASSDTNTGELFF.

V is TRBV5-1 and J is TRBJ1-1, with a possible D match to TRBD1 (5 bases). The germline V and J ends were trimmed by 6 bases and 1 base, with 13 bases remaining between them. Germline V CDR1 and CDR2: SGHRS, YFSETQ. This CDR3 has 14 residues. In DNA, the CDR3 is TGCGCCAGCACGTGGGGCAGGACGAACACTGAAGCTTTCTTT. Its translation is CASTWGRTNTEAFF.

This clone came up a few times. The same CDR3 arises from other DNA sequences in this sample as well. The chain combines TRBV25-1 with TRBJ2-7; D possibly corresponds to TRBD1 (5 bases). V was pared by 3 bases and J by 4 bases, with 7 bases between. Looked up from germline, CDR1 is MGHDK and CDR2 is SYGVNS. The CDR3 has 12 amino acids. In DNA, the CDR3 is TGTGCCAGCAGTGAGGGGCGGTACGAGCAGTACTTC. Its protein is CASSEGRYEQYF.

The CDR3 coding sequence is TGCGCCAGCAGCCATTCCGGGACAGGGGGAACTGAAGCTTTCTTT. It codes for CASSHSGTGGTEAFF. The V and J genes are TRBV4-1 and TRBJ1-1, with 11 bases matching TRBD1. This CDR3 has 15 residues. V lost 3 bases to trimming and J lost 5 bases; unmatched junction nucleotides: 5. Germline-derived CDR1 and CDR2 are MGHRA and YSYEKL.

In the case of this clone: Germline is not matched at one junction end, which may reflect a read error. The V call is TRBV29-1, the J call TRBJ1-2; D is unresolved. CDR1 is SQVTM and CDR2 is ANQGSEA in the germline V gene. This CDR3 comprises 12 residues. CDR3 in amino acids: CSVEDANYGYTF. The CDR3 DNA follows: TGCAGCGTGGAAGATGCTAACTATGGCTACACCTTC. Full variable domain (outside the CDR3, taken from reference TRBV29-1 and TRBJ1-2): SAVISQKPSRDICQRGTSLTIQCQVDSQVTMMFWYRQQPGQSLTLIATANQGSEATYESGFVIDKFPISRPNLTFSTLTVSNMSPEDSSIYLCSVEDANYGYTFGSGTRLTVV.

V usage is TRBV2 and J usage is TRBJ2-5; TRBD1 agrees at 7 bases. The DNA end is a closer match to TRBJ2-7, so the J assignment may be wrong. This CDR3 is built from 12 residues. CDR1 is SNHLY and CDR2 is FYNNEI in the germline V gene. CDR3 sequence (DNA): TGTGCCTCCCAACAGGGGAACTACGAGCAGTACTTC. It codes for CASQQGNYEQYF.

This clone is judged hyperexpanded. The chain uses TRBV11-2 and TRBJ2-1, with TRBD1 matching over 11 bases. V trimming: 1 base; J trimming: 0 bases; junction bases outside the gene matches: 5. The CDR3 loop spans 18 amino acids. Germline CDR1 is SGHAT and CDR2 is FQNNGV. The CDR3 loop reads CASSLVFGTGGSYNEQFF. CDR3 coding DNA: TGTGCCAGCAGCTTAGTCTTCGGGACAGGGGGCTCCTACAATGAGCAGTTCTTC.

A word on this clone: Other DNA variants within this sample encode the same CDR3. The chain has TRBV6-4 and TRBJ2-1, with TRBD2 identical over 9 bases. The CDR3 has 15 residues. The germline V gene has CDR1 MRHNA and CDR2 SNTAGT. J was trimmed by 3 bases and V by 0 bases; bases with no gene match: 0. The CDR3, as DNA: TGTGCCAGCAGTGACTCTAGCGGGAGCTACAATGAGCAGTTCTTC. Translating gives CASSDSSGSYNEQFF.

The V call is TRBV28, the J call TRBJ1-5; the D is unclear. CDR1 is MDHEN and CDR2 is SYDVKM in the germline V gene. The V and J ends lost 2 bases and 3 bases respectively, with 8 bases between them. This CDR3 contains 14 residues. The CDR3 DNA sequence: TGTGCCAGCAGTTTAGGAGTTGACAATCAGCCCCAGCATTTT. Translated: CASSLGVDNQPQHF.

The V gene is TRBV5-6, the J gene TRBJ1-6, with 7 bases fitting TRBD1. The CDR3 totals 16 residues. CDR1 and CDR2 (germline): SGHDT, YYEEEE. The trim removed 6 bases at V and 0 bases at J, leaving 6 bases unmatched. Written as DNA, the CDR3 is TGTGCCAGCACCTCAGGGGGGGGCTCCTATAATTCACCCCTCCACTTT. It yields the protein CASTSGGGSYNSPLHF.

The rearrangement joins TRBV28 to TRBJ2-7; D gene unclear. Trimming took off 6 bases at V and 3 bases at J, with 15 bases between the two ends. Germline V lookup: CDR1 MDHEN, CDR2 SYDVKM. There are 14 residues in the CDR3. The CDR3 sequence: CASSPWRARYEQYF. CDR3 coding DNA: TGTGCCAGCAGCCCCTGGCGAGCCCGCTACGAGCAGTACTTC.

This chain links TRBV11-1 with TRBJ1-2; D call uncertain. Trimming took 4 bases from V and 4 from J, leaving 10 bases between them. The CDR3 runs to 13 residues. Germline V CDR1 and CDR2: SGHAT, FQDESV (reference sequence). CDR3 sequence: CASSSDNLYGYTF. For the CDR3, the DNA is TGTGCCAGCAGCTCCGACAACCTCTATGGCTACACCTTC.

The rearrangement links TRBV4-3 to TRBJ1-5; weak D call: TRBD1 (6 bases). V lost 3 bases and J lost 3, with 15 bases in between. From germline, CDR1 is LGHNA and CDR2 YSLEER. The CDR3 totals 16 residues. The DNA of the CDR3 is TGCGCCAGCAGCCAGGACAGAGGGGCAATCAATCAGCCCCAGCATTTT. Protein sequence: CASSQDRGAINQPQHF.

The genes are TRBV5-1 and TRBJ2-1; 7 bases match TRBD1. Germline trimming cut 4 bases from V and 6 bases from J; bases unmatched to any gene: 13. Germline V CDR1 and CDR2: SGHRS, YFSETQ. This CDR3 region has 16 residues. CDR3 in DNA: TGCGCCAGCAGCCTGCTAGGGACAGAGAACCTCAATGAGCAGTTCTTC. It yields the protein CASSLLGTENLNEQFF.

V usage is TRBV9 and J usage is TRBJ2-5, with 9 bases fitting TRBD2. Germline loops: CDR1 SGDLS, CDR2 YYNGEE. V lost 0 bases, J lost 3 bases, and 3 bases stayed unmatched. The CDR3 has 15 residues. The CDR3 DNA reads as TGTGCCAGCAGCGTAGAGGCTAGCGGGAAAGAGACCCAGTACTTC. It specifies CASSVEASGKETQYF.

This chain links TRBV4-1 with TRBJ1-5; D might be TRBD1 (5 bases). CDR1 is MGHRA, CDR2 YSYEKL, per germline. The CDR3 runs to 16 residues. The V end lost 0 bases, the J end lost 3 bases, and 12 bases lay between the germline ends. DNA of the CDR3: TGCGCCAGCAGCCAAGATCCAGGGTTCTCCAATCAGCCCCAGCATTTT. It encodes CASSQDPGFSNQPQHF.

The chain carries TRBV7-3 and TRBJ2-5; the match to TRBD2 covers 9 bases. After removal of 2 bases from V and 5 bases from J, the junction contained 9 bases not matched to a gene. The CDR3 has 16 amino acids. Germline lookup yields CDR1 SGHTA and CDR2 FQGTGA. The CDR3 region is CASSLGRGGAGETQYF. The DNA of the CDR3 is TGTGCCAGCAGCTTAGGTCGCGGGGGGGCCGGTGAGACCCAGTACTTC.

This clone was seen ten or more times. The V gene is TRBV4-2, the J gene TRBJ2-2; no firm D call. Germline assignment: CDR1 LGHNA and CDR2 YNFKEQ. There are 14 residues in the CDR3. V lost 3 bases and J 1 base, leaving 6 bases between the germline ends. DNA for the CDR3: TGTGCCAGCAGCCACGCGGAGAACACCGGGGAGCTGTTTTTT. It specifies CASSHAENTGELFF.

V and J are TRBV7-6 and TRBJ2-3; TRBD2 agrees at 12 bases. Germline trimming cut 5 bases from V and 2 bases from J; bases unmatched to any gene: 11. The CDR3 consists of 18 residues. Germline assignment: CDR1 SGHVS and CDR2 FNYEAQ. The CDR3 DNA reads TGTGCCAGCAGCCTAAGGATACTAGCGGGGGGCCCCACAGATACGCAGTATTTT. Translation: CASSLRILAGGPTDTQYF. The whole variable domain, remainder taken from reference TRBV7-6 and TRBJ2-3, is GAGVSQSPRYKVTKRGQDVALRCDPISGHVSLYWYRQALGQGPEFLTYFNYEAQQDKSGLPNDRFSAERPEGSISTLTIQRTEQRDSAMYRCASSLRILAGGPTDTQYFGPGTRLTVL.

This clone occurred once. The V gene is TRBV7-9, the J gene TRBJ2-7; D possibly corresponds to TRBD1 (6 bases). Germline loops: CDR1 SEHNR, CDR2 FQNEAQ (reference sequence). V shed 6 bases and J shed 2 bases, with 11 bases lying between them. This CDR3 comprises 13 residues. The CDR3 spells CASSPRDTYEQYF. DNA for the CDR3: TGTGCCAGCAGTCCCCGGGACACCTACGAGCAGTACTTC. The complete variable domain, with remaining parts taken from reference TRBV7-9 and TRBJ2-7, reads DTGVSQNPRHKITKRGQNVTFRCDPISEHNRLYWYRQTLGQGPEFLTYFQNEAQLEKSRLLSDRFSAERPKGSFSTLEIQRTEQGDSAMYLCASSPRDTYEQYFGPGTRLTVT.